This T cell receptor beta chain was profiled in a study of blood T cell repertoires in COVID-19. Study-wide background: Sources were T cells, B-cell-depleted T cells, or PBMCs; the material itself was cDNA or gDNA.

Libraries were prepared by immunoSEQ multiplex PCR; TCRdb keeps only in-frame clonotypes and omits some of them. Of nearly 400,000 clones listed, just under 90% were seen once; the top ten hold 1.5% to 2%. The CDR3 runs to 16 residues. With 4 bases clipped from V and 3 bases from J, the junction kept 12 bases outside the gene matches. CDR1 is SGHRS and CDR2 is YFSETQ in the germline V gene. Sequences were obtained from PBMCs or T cells enriched from blood (not recorded which). The genes are TRBV5-1 and TRBJ2-5; 7 bases are a match to TRBD1. This receptor was taken from a woman in her twenties or thirties who had recovered from COVID-19. The CDR3 bases are TGCGCCAGCAGCATCAACCCCCCCGGGACAGAAGAGACCCAGTACTTC. Protein: CASSINPPGTEETQYF.